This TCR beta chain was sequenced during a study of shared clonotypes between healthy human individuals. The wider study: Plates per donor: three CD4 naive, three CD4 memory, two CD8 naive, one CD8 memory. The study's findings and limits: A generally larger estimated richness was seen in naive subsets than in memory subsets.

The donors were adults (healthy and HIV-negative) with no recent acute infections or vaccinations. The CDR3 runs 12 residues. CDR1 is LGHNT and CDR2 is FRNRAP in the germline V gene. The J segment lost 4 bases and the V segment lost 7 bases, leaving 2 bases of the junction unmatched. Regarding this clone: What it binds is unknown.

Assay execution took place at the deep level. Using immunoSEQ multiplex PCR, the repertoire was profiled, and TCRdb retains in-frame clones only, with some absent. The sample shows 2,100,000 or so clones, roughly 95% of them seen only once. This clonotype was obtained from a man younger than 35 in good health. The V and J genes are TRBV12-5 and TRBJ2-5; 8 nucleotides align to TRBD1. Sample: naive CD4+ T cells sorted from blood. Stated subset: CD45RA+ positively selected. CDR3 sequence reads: CASEGTGETQYF. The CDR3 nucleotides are TGTGCTAGTGAGGGGACAGGAGAGACCCAGTACTTC.